This T cell receptor beta chain comes out of a study of naive and memory T cell subsets. An equimolar mix of two oligonucleotides served as the beta constant-region primer for TRBC1 and TRBC2. Ligated cDNA was amplified by four rounds of PCR with nested alpha and beta constant-region primers and SP2. An oligonucleotide with the SP2 primer and a 12-nucleotide UMI was ligated to the cDNA 3' end. TCRdb used MiXCR to reprocess the UMI-ligation and nested PCR reads, holding one entry per CDR3 protein. The data contain 140,000 to 150,000 distinct CDR3 sequences, approximately 24% of them singletons. Sequential positive selection took CD4 T cells first, then CD8 T cells. On this clonotype: The antigen remains undetermined.

Findings of the study overall: No ground truth validated the naive and memory repertoire findings. Possibly reflecting memory cells re-expressing CD45RA, a few larger clonotypes occurred in naive repertoires, especially CD8. Between naive and memory subsets, TCR abundance power law exponents differed.

The CDR3 consists of 20 residues. V lost 2 bases, J lost 9 bases, and 18 bases stayed unmatched. Per germline, CDR1 MNHEY and CDR2 SVGEGT. This TCR was recovered from a human donor in good health. Sequenced input: naive CD4+ T cells from blood. This chain joins TRBV6-2 or TRBV6-3 and TRBJ2-1, with TRBD2 matching over 14 bases. The CDR3 spells CASSYTRAFTTSGRAGEQFF. The CDR3 DNA reads TGTGCCAGCAGTTACACACGGGCCTTCACGACTAGCGGGAGGGCCGGTGAGCAGTTCTTC.